These 9 T cell receptor beta chains share one sample of origin, sequenced in a study of blood T cell repertoires in COVID-19. The table came from immunoSEQ multiplex PCR; TCRdb's copy has only in-frame clones and leaves some out. The sample holds around 280,000 clones, 90% seen once. Material: PBMCs or T cells enriched from blood (not recorded which). The receptor set was obtained from a woman between 18 and 29 years old with acute COVID-19.

The J gene is TRBJ1-2, the V gene TRBV30; D remains unclear. This CDR3 region has 14 residues. Per germline, CDR1 GTSNPN and CDR2 SVGIG (reference sequence). V lost 0 bases, J lost 0 bases, and 8 bases lay in between. The CDR3 reads CAWSVPDSNYGYTF. DNA for the CDR3: TGTGCCTGGAGTGTACCAGATTCTAACTATGGCTACACCTTC.

The V call is TRBV27, the J call TRBJ2-7, with 8 bases fitting TRBD2. Trimming removed 3 bases from V and 7 bases from J; junction bases left unmatched: 11. This CDR3 has 15 residues. From germline, CDR1 is MNHEY and CDR2 SMNVEV (reference sequence). For the CDR3, the DNA is TGTGCCAGCAGTTTCCAGCGGGAGTCCCGGTGGGAGCAGTACTTC. Its translation: CASSFQRESRWEQYF.

V gene TRBV28 combines with J gene TRBJ2-7; 8 bases align to TRBD1. CDR1 and CDR2 (germline): MDHEN, SYDVKM. J lost 3 bases, V lost 0 bases, and 1 base had no gene match. The CDR3 runs to 14 residues. The CDR3 region has the DNA TGTGCCAGCAGTTTATGGACAGGGGACTACGAGCAGTACTTC. As protein: CASSLWTGDYEQYF.

The CDR3 reads CASSPGGQEYQPQHF. The CDR3, as DNA: TGTGCCAGCAGCCCGGGGGGACAGGAATATCAGCCCCAGCATTTT. The chain links TRBV9 to TRBJ1-5, with 8 bases that match TRBD1. The J segment lost 5 bases and the V segment lost 4 bases, leaving 8 bases of the junction unmatched. The CDR3 totals 15 residues. The V gene's germline CDR1 is SGDLS and CDR2 YYNGEE. Full variable domain (rest looked up from reference TRBV9 and TRBJ1-5): DSGVTQTPKHLITATGQRVTLRCSPRSGDLSVYWYQQSLDQGLQFLIQYYNGEERAKGNILERFSAQQFPDLHSELNLSSLELGDSALYFCASSPGGQEYQPQHFGDGTRLSIL.

The rearrangement links TRBV27 to TRBJ1-4; D not certain. CDR1 and CDR2 from the germline V gene are MNHEY and SMNVEV (reference sequence). The V and J ends lost 3 bases and 8 bases respectively, with 13 bases between them. The CDR3 sequence is 14 residues long. CDR3: CASSFVGSGEKLFF. CDR3 in DNA: TGTGCCAGCAGTTTTGTGGGGTCGGGGGAAAAACTGTTTTTT.

The rearrangement links TRBV6-5 to TRBJ2-5; D call uncertain. The CDR3 is 14 residues long. V was shortened by 2 bases and J by 3 bases, with 10 bases between the two germline ends. Germline CDR1 MNHEY, CDR2 SVGAGI. The CDR3 here is CASSYDLRKETQYF. The CDR3 region has the DNA TGTGCCAGCAGTTACGATTTGAGAAAAGAGACCCAGTACTTC.

The chain is built from TRBV5-6 and TRBJ2-7; 11 nucleotides match TRBD2. Looked up from germline, CDR1 is SGHDT and CDR2 is YYEEEE. The V segment lost 7 bases and the J segment 2 bases; nucleotides outside the gene matches: 11. CDR3 length: 16 amino acids. In DNA form, the CDR3 reads TGTGCCAGCGGAGGGGAGGGGACTAGCGGTACCTACGAGCAGTACTTC. Translated: CASGGEGTSGTYEQYF.

V and J are TRBV4-1 and TRBJ2-5; D is possibly TRBD1 (6 bases). Between the trimmed V and J ends, which lost 1 base and 5 bases, there was a span of 14 bases. CDR1 is MGHRA and CDR2 is YSYEKL in the germline V gene. This CDR3 is built from 15 residues. The CDR3 nucleotides read TGCGCCAGCAGCCAAGCAGGGGTAGCCCCCGAGACCCAGTACTTC. Protein: CASSQAGVAPETQYF.

The genes are TRBV9 and TRBJ2-2; 7 positions agree with TRBD1. V lost 0 bases and J lost 0; bases outside the gene matches: 2. The CDR3 totals 16 residues. Germline CDR1 is SGDLS and CDR2 is YYNGEE. The DNA for the CDR3 is TGTGCCAGCAGCGTAGGGGGACAGTCGAACACCGGGGAGCTGTTTTTT. Translating gives CASSVGGQSNTGELFF.